The sequence of this T cell receptor beta chain was determined in a study of T-cell reconstitution after alpha-beta-depleted transplantation in children. This clonotype has a handful of counts. The target antigen is unknown. Preparation of the TCRbeta library used unique molecular identifiers. TCRdb re-called the PCR reads through MiXCR, storing one row per CDR3 protein. The table lists roughly 160,000 distinct CDR3 sequences, 11% of them singletons, with roughly an eighth in the top ten. The V gene end was trimmed by 6 bases and the J gene end by 4 bases; junction bases not matched to a gene: 9. This CDR3 has 16 amino acids. Per germline, CDR1 MRHNA and CDR2 SNTAGT. General study results and limits: Several hundred expanded graft clones reportedly gave rise to the alpha-beta T cells present about two months after transplant. The study traced high day-60 TCRbeta diversity in some patients to surviving recipient T cells and thymic progenitors. T-cell counts and diversity at one year post-transplant came mainly from newly produced T cells.

The V and J genes are TRBV6-4 and TRBJ2-2; 9 bases align to TRBD1. The sample here was PBMCs, taken before TCRalphabeta/CD19-depleted stem cell transplant. The receptor was derived from a boy aged 2-9 years with acute myeloid leukemia, due to receive a stem cell transplant. The DNA of the CDR3 is TGTGCCAGCAGCGCGGACAGGGGAGGGGGCACCGGGGAGCTGTTTTTT. Translating it yields CASSADRGGGTGELFF.